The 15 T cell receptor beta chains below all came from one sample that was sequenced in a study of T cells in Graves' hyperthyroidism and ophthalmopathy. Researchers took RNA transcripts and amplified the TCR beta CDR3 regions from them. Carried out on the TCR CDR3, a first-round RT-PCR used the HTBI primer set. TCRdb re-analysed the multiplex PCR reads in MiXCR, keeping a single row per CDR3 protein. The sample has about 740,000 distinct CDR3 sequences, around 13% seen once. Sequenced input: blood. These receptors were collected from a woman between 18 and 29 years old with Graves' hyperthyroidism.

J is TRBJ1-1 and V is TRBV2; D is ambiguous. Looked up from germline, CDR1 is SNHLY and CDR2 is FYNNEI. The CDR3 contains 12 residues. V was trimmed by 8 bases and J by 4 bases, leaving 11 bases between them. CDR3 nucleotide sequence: TGTGCCAGCGAGGAGGGTTCCACTGAAGCTTTCTTT. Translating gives CASEEGSTEAFF.

The CDR3 reads CASSEETSGVKNIQYF. The CDR3 DNA reads as TGTGCCAGCAGTGAAGAAACTAGCGGGGTGAAAAACATTCAGTACTTC. The chain joins TRBV2 to TRBJ2-4, with TRBD2 matching 10 bases. V was clipped by 1 base and J by 4 bases; unmatched bases: 4. Germline V gene sequence: CDR1 SNHLY, CDR2 FYNNEI. The CDR3 sequence is 16 residues long.

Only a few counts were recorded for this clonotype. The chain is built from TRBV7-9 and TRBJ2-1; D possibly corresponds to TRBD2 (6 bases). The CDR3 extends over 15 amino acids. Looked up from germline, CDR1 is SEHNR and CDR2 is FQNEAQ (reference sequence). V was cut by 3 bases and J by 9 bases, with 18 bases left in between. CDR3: CASSFPEGGHGEQFF. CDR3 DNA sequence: TGTGCCAGCAGCTTCCCGGAGGGAGGTCATGGTGAGCAGTTCTTC.

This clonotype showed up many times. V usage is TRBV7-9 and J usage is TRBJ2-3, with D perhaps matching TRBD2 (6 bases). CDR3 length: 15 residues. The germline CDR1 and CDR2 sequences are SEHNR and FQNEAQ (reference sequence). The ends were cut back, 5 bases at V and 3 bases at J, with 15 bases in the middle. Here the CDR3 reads CASSLRGGETDTQYF. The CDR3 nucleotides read TGTGCCAGCAGCCTAAGGGGCGGGGAAACAGATACGCAGTATTTT.

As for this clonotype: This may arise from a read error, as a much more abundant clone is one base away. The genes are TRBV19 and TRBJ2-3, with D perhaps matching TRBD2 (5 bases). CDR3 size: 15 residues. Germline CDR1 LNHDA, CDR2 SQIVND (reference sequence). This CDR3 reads CASSIGRVSTDAQYF. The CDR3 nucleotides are TGTGCCAGTAGTATCGGGCGGGTTAGCACAGATGCGCAGTATTTT.

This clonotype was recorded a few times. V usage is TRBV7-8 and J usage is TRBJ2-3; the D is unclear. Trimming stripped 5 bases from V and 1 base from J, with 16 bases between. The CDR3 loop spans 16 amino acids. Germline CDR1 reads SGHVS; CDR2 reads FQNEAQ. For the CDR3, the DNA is TGTGCCAGCAGCCTTATGATATTTGGGGGCACAGATACGCAGTATTTT. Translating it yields CASSLMIFGGTDTQYF.

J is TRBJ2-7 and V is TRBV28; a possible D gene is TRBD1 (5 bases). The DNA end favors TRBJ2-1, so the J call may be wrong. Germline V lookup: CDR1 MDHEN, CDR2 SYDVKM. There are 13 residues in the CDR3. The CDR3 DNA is TGTGCCAGCAGTTTAGGACACTCCTACGAGCAGTTCTTC. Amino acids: CASSLGHSYEQFF.

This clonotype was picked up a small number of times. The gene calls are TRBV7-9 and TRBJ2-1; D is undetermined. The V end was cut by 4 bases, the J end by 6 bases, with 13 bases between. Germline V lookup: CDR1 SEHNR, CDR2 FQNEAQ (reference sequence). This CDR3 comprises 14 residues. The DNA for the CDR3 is TGTGCCAGCAGCTCCCCTAGATCCCCCAATGAGCAGTTCTTC. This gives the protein CASSSPRSPNEQFF.

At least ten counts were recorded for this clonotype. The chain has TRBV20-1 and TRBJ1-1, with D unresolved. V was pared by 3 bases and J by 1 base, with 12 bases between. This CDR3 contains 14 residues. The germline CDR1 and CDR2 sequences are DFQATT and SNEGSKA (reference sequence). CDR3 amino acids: CSASMTFGNTEAFF. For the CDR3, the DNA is TGCAGTGCTAGTATGACGTTCGGGAACACTGAAGCTTTCTTT.

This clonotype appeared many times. CDR3 sequence (DNA): TGTGCCAGCAGCCCCGTCCGAGCCTACGAGCAGTACTTC. Its protein is CASSPVRAYEQYF. The chain recombines TRBV7-9 with TRBJ2-7; D ambiguous. This CDR3 has 13 residues. Trimming removed 5 bases from V and 2 bases from J, with 10 bases in between. Germline CDR1 reads SEHNR; CDR2 reads FQNEAQ (reference sequence). The full variable domain, its missing parts supplied by reference TRBV7-9 and TRBJ2-7, is DTGVSQNPRHKITKRGQNVTFRCDPISEHNRLYWYRQTLGQGPEFLTYFQNEAQLEKSRLLSDRFSAERPKGSFSTLEIQRTEQGDSAMYLCASSPVRAYEQYFGPGTRLTVT.

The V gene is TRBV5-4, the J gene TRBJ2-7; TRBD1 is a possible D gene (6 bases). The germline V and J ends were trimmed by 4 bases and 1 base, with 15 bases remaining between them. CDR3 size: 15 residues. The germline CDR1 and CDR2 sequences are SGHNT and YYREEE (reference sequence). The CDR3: CASSTKTGGSYEQYF. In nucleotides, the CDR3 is TGTGCCAGCAGCACAAAGACAGGTGGATCCTACGAGCAGTACTTC.

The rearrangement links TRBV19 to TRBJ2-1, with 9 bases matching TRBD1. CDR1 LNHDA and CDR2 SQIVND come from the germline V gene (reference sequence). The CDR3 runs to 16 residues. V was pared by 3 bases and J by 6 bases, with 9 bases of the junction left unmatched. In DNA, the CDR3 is TGTGCCAGTAGTATCCACCTCGGGACAGGGCCCAATGAGCAGTTCTTC. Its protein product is CASSIHLGTGPNEQFF.

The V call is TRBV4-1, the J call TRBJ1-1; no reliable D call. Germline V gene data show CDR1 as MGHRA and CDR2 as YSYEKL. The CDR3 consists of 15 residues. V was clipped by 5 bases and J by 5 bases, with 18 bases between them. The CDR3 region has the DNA TGCGCCAGCAGCTTTACTGGACTCAAAGGTACTGAAGCTTTCTTT. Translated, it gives CASSFTGLKGTEAFF.

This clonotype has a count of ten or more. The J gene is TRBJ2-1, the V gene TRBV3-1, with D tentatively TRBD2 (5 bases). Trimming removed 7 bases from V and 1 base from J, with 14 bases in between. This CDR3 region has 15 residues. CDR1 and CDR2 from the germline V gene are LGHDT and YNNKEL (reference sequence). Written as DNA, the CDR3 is TGTGCCAGCACCCCCCACGGGATGTCCTACAATGAGCAGTTCTTC. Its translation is CASTPHGMSYNEQFF.

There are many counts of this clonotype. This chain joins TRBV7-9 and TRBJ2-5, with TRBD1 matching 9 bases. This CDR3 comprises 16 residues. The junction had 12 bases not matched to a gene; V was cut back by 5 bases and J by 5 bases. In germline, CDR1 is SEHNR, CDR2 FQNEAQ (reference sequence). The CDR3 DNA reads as TGTGCCAGCAGCGCAGAGGGGACAGGGCCTCGGGAGACCCAGTACTTC. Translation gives CASSAEGTGPRETQYF.